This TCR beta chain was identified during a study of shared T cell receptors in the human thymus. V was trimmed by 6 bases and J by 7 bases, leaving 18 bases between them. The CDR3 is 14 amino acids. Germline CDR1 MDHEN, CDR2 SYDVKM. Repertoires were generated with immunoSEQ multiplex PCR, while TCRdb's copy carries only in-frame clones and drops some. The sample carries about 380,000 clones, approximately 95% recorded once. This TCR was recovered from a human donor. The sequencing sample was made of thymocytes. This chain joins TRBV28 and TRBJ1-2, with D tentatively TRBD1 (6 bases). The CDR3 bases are TGTGCCAGCAGGTTGACAGGAGCTATAGGTGGCTACACCTTC. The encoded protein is CASRLTGAIGGYTF.